The next 20 T cell receptor beta chains were all read from a single sample in a study of blood T cell repertoires in COVID-19. Clones were sequenced by immunoSEQ multiplex PCR, and TCRdb holds only the in-frame ones, with some missing. The data show 250,000 to 300,000 clones, with 70% to 90% seen just once and about 1.9% held by the top ten. Specimen: PBMCs or T cells enriched from blood (not recorded which). These receptors were obtained from a woman aged 45-65 years who had recovered from COVID-19.

The CDR3 sequence is CSASGPATSGYLSYEQYF. For the CDR3, the DNA is TGCAGTGCTAGTGGCCCTGCGACTAGCGGGTACCTCTCCTACGAGCAGTACTTC. The J gene is TRBJ2-7, the V gene TRBV20-1; 10 nucleotides line up with TRBD2. This CDR3 spans 18 amino acids. V lost 3 bases, J lost 0 bases, and 14 bases stayed unmatched. Germline CDR1 DFQATT, CDR2 SNEGSKA (reference sequence).

The rearrangement joins TRBV7-8 to TRBJ2-7; 12 nucleotides agree with TRBD2. Trimming at V came to 2 bases and at J to 4 bases, leaving 9 bases not matched to a gene. Germline CDR1 reads SGHVS; CDR2 reads FQNEAQ. The CDR3 has 17 residues. The CDR3 sequence: CASSLYLAGGPPYEQYF. CDR3 nucleotide sequence: TGTGCCAGCAGCTTATATCTAGCGGGAGGGCCACCGTACGAGCAGTACTTC.

This chain links TRBV2 with TRBJ1-5; D is ambiguous. Germline CDR1 reads SNHLY; CDR2 reads FYNNEI. The CDR3 is 15 amino acids. Trimming removed 6 bases from V and 1 base from J, with 13 bases in between. CDR3 sequence: CASRLETVSNQPQHF. The CDR3 DNA reads TGTGCCAGCAGACTGGAAACAGTGAGCAATCAGCCCCAGCATTTT.

The V and J genes are TRBV28 and TRBJ1-2; D is unresolved. Germline CDR1 MDHEN, CDR2 SYDVKM. The CDR3 sequence is 14 residues long. Trimming stripped 6 bases from V and 2 bases from J, with 13 bases between. CDR3 in DNA: TGTGCCAGCAGCCCCCCCGGAGGGAACTATGGCTACACCTTC. Translating it yields CASSPPGGNYGYTF.

This chain connects TRBV7-9 to TRBJ2-7; D possibly corresponds to TRBD2 (5 bases). Germline V gene lookup returns CDR1 SEHNR and CDR2 FQNEAQ (reference sequence). With 1 base removed from V and 0 bases from J, the gap between germline ends came to 13 bases. This CDR3 contains 16 residues. The CDR3 DNA follows: TGTGCCAGCAGCTTAGTATCGGGGAAAGACTCCTACGAGCAGTACTTC. This codes for CASSLVSGKDSYEQYF.

V usage is TRBV27 and J usage is TRBJ2-7; D may be TRBD2 (6 bases). In germline, CDR1 is MNHEY, CDR2 SMNVEV (reference sequence). The CDR3 runs to 15 residues. Between the trimmed V and J ends, which lost 6 bases and 1 base, there was a span of 16 bases. The CDR3 coding sequence is TGTGCCAGCAGGCCACCGGGGAGGAAATCCTACGAGCAGTACTTC. It translates to CASRPPGRKSYEQYF.

The chain carries TRBV20-1 and TRBJ2-7; the match to TRBD2 covers 11 bases. This CDR3 contains 15 residues. V trimming: 3 bases; J trimming: 6 bases; junction bases outside the gene matches: 10. Germline V gene lookup returns CDR1 DFQATT and CDR2 SNEGSKA (reference sequence). As DNA, the CDR3 is TGCAGTGCTAGTAGCCCGACTAGCGGGATAGGCGAGCAGTACTTC. Protein product: CSASSPTSGIGEQYF.

CDR3 loop: CAWGHSGNLNTEAFF. CDR3 nucleotide sequence: TGTGCCTGGGGTCACAGCGGGAACCTGAACACTGAAGCTTTCTTT. The genes are TRBV30 and TRBJ1-1, with D unclear. The ends were cut back, 5 bases at V and 0 bases at J, with 16 bases in the middle. The CDR3 spans 15 residues. Germline V CDR1 and CDR2: GTSNPN, SVGIG (reference sequence).

The genes are TRBV28 and TRBJ1-2; 9 bases agree with TRBD1. Trimming cost V 8 bases and J 4 bases; bases outside gene matches: 8. From germline, CDR1 is MDHEN and CDR2 SYDVKM. The CDR3 runs to 14 residues. In nucleotides, the CDR3 is TGTGCCAGCCTCCCTTGGGACAGGGCCTATGGCTACACCTTC. Protein product: CASLPWDRAYGYTF.

This clone has just one count. This rearrangement joins TRBV7-8 to TRBJ2-2, with D perhaps matching TRBD1 (5 bases). Trimming shortened V by 5 bases and J by 1 base, and 11 bases separated the two germline ends. The CDR3 is 15 residues long. Germline CDR1 SGHVS, CDR2 FQNEAQ. This CDR3 reads CASSRPDRNTGELFF. The CDR3 region has the DNA TGTGCCAGCAGCCGACCCGACAGGAACACCGGGGAGCTGTTTTTT.

The V and J genes are TRBV7-8 and TRBJ1-3, with D possibly TRBD1 on 5 matching bases. The CDR3 covers 16 residues. The ends were cut back, 1 base at V and 0 bases at J, with 10 bases in the middle. Germline CDR1 SGHVS, CDR2 FQNEAQ. CDR3 loop: CASSLVGVSSGNTIYF. In DNA form, the CDR3 reads TGTGCCAGCAGCTTAGTAGGGGTTAGCTCTGGAAACACCATATATTTT.

The chain joins TRBV25-1 to TRBJ2-2; no definite D call. The germline CDR1 and CDR2 sequences are MGHDK and SYGVNS. The germline V and J ends were trimmed by 0 bases and 13 bases, with 9 bases remaining between them. The CDR3 is 12 amino acids. CDR3 protein: CASSEYYSGLFF. In DNA form, the CDR3 reads TGTGCCAGCAGTGAATATTACAGTGGGCTGTTTTTT.

This chain uses TRBV29-1 with TRBJ1-2; 9 bases map to TRBD1. Trimming cost V 0 bases and J 4 bases; bases outside gene matches: 6. The CDR3 consists of 15 residues. The germline V gene has CDR1 SQVTM and CDR2 ANQGSEA. For the CDR3, the DNA is TGCAGCGTTGAAGATATAACAGGGGGCGTCTATGGCTACACCTTC. It yields the protein CSVEDITGGVYGYTF.

V is TRBV19 and J is TRBJ1-4; possibly TRBD1 for D (5 bases). Between the trimmed V and J ends, which lost 5 bases and 7 bases, there was a span of 17 bases. Germline values: CDR1 LNHDA, CDR2 SQIVND (reference sequence). The CDR3 covers 15 residues. The CDR3 spells CASSPRGSGVEKLFF. CDR3 nucleotides: TGTGCCAGTAGTCCACGGGGGAGCGGAGTTGAAAAACTGTTTTTT.

CDR3 DNA: TGTGCCAGCAGCGTAGACGGCGGGAGTGGATCCTACGAGCAGTACTTC. This gives the protein CASSVDGGSGSYEQYF. The chain joins TRBV9 to TRBJ2-7; 7 nucleotides line up with TRBD2. The CDR3 loop spans 16 amino acids. Germline V gene sequence: CDR1 SGDLS, CDR2 YYNGEE. With V trimmed by 0 bases and J by 1 base, 7 bases remained unmatched.

The rearrangement joins TRBV28 to TRBJ2-7, with D unresolved. The CDR3 consists of 15 residues. Germline CDR1 MDHEN, CDR2 SYDVKM. V lost 1 base and J lost 2, with 12 bases in between. CDR3 sequence reads: CASSLSGIRPYEQYF. DNA for the CDR3: TGTGCCAGCAGTTTATCAGGTATCCGGCCCTACGAGCAGTACTTC.

The chain joins TRBV10-1 to TRBJ2-1, with D maybe TRBD2 (5 bases). V was cut by 3 bases and J by 6 bases, with 12 bases left in between. The length of the CDR3 is 14 residues. In germline, CDR1 is WNHNN, CDR2 SYGVQD (reference sequence). The CDR3 nucleotides are TGCGCCAGCAGTGAAGCTAGCTTGGGCAATGAGCAGTTCTTC. This encodes CASSEASLGNEQFF.

The chain is built from TRBV6-5 and TRBJ1-2; 8 bases align to TRBD1. V gave up 5 bases and J gave up 4 bases; unmatched junction bases: 9. From germline, CDR1 is MNHEY and CDR2 SVGAGI. This CDR3 contains 15 residues. The CDR3 loop is CASSIGGTGIYGYTF. In nucleotides, the CDR3 is TGTGCCAGCAGTATAGGTGGGACAGGTATCTATGGCTACACCTTC.

The rearrangement joins TRBV5-4 to TRBJ2-6; tentative D call: TRBD2 (6 bases). Trimming shortened V by 0 bases and J by 0 bases, and 13 bases separated the two germline ends. The CDR3 has 18 residues. The germline CDR1 and CDR2 sequences are SGHNT and YYREEE (reference sequence). The CDR3 DNA reads as TGTGCCAGCAGCTTGGCCCGACTAGGGGTCTCTGGGGCCAACGTCCTGACTTTC. Amino acids: CASSLARLGVSGANVLTF.

The J gene is TRBJ1-1, the V gene TRBV27; 7 positions match TRBD1. Germline V gene sequence: CDR1 MNHEY, CDR2 SMNVEV (reference sequence). V shed 0 bases and J 7 bases; nucleotides not matched to a gene: 5. This CDR3 region has 14 residues. This CDR3 reads CASSLSTGNDEAFF. The CDR3, as DNA: TGTGCCAGCAGTTTATCGACAGGGAATGATGAAGCTTTCTTT.